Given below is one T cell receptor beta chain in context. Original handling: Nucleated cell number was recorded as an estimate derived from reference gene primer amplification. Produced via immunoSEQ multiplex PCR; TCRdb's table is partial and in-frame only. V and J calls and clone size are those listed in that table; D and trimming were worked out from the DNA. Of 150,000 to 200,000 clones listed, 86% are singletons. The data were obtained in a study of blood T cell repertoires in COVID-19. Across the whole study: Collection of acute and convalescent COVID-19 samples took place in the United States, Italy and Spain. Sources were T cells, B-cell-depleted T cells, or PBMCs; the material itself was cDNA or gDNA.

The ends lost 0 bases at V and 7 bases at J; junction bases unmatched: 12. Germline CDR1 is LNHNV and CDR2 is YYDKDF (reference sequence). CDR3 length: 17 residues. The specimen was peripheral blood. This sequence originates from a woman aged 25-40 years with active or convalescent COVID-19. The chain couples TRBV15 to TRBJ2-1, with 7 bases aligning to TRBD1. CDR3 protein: CATSRDVATGSQNEQFF. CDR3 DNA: TGTGCCACCAGCAGAGACGTCGCGACAGGGAGTCAGAATGAGCAGTTCTTC.